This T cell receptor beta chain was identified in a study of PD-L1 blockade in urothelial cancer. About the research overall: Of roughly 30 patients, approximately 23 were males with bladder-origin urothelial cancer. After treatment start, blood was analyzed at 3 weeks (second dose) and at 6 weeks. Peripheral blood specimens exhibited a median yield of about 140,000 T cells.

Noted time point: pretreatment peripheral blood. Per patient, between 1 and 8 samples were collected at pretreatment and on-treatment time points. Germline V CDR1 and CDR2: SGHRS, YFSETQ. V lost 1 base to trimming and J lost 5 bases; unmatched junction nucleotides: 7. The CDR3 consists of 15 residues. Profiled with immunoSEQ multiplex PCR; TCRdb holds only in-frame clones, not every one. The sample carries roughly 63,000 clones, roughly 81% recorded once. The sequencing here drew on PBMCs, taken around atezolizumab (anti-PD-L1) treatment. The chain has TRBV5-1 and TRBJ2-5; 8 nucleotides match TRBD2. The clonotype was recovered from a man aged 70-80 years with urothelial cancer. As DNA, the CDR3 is TGCGCCAGCAGCTTGAACTCGGGGGGGCAGGAGACCCAGTACTTC. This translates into CASSLNSGGQETQYF.